These 15 T cell receptor beta chains were sequenced from one sample in a study of blood T cell repertoires in COVID-19. Using immunoSEQ multiplex PCR, the repertoire was profiled, and TCRdb retains in-frame clones only, with some absent. The data show 150,000 to 200,000 clones, roughly 82% seen once. Material: peripheral blood. Receptors originate from a woman in her thirties or forties with COVID-19, enrolled during active disease.

J is TRBJ1-2 and V is TRBV30, with TRBD1 matching 7 bases. CDR1 is GTSNPN and CDR2 is SVGIG in the germline V gene (reference sequence). The length of the CDR3 is 15 residues. Trimming took 0 bases from V and 4 from J; bases not matched to a gene: 8. CDR3 in amino acids: CAWSVSRQGLYGYTF. The CDR3 nucleotides read TGTGCCTGGAGTGTGAGTCGACAGGGACTCTATGGCTACACCTTC.

This rearrangement joins TRBV19 to TRBJ2-1, with 11 bases matching TRBD2. The CDR3 contains 14 residues. The J segment lost 4 bases and the V segment lost 9 bases, leaving 5 bases of the junction unmatched. Germline assignment: CDR1 LNHDA and CDR2 SQIVND (reference sequence). The CDR3 region has the DNA TGTGCCAGCCTCGGGACTAGCGGTTACAATGAGCAGTTCTTC. The encoded protein is CASLGTSGYNEQFF.

The chain has TRBV28 and TRBJ1-4, with D hard to call. The CDR3 loop spans 12 amino acids. Per the germline V gene, CDR1 is MDHEN and CDR2 is SYDVKM. V lost 11 bases, J lost 2 bases, and 9 bases lay in between. The CDR3 spells CAGQSTNEKLFF. CDR3 bases: TGTGCCGGGCAGAGTACTAATGAAAAACTGTTTTTT.

The rearrangement links TRBV28 to TRBJ2-7, with D perhaps matching TRBD2 (6 bases). V lost 7 bases and J 6 bases, leaving 19 bases between the germline ends. Germline V gives CDR1 MDHEN, CDR2 SYDVKM. The CDR3 extends over 14 amino acids. In DNA form, the CDR3 reads TGTGCCAGCATCCCAGTTGAGGGAGGATCCGAGCAGTACTTC. Protein sequence: CASIPVEGGSEQYF.

The sample holds a few counts of this clone. The chain combines TRBV6-6 with TRBJ2-6, with 7 nucleotides matching TRBD1. The J segment lost 2 bases and the V segment lost 6 bases, leaving 19 bases of the junction unmatched. The CDR3 runs to 20 residues. The germline V gene has CDR1 MNHNY and CDR2 SVGAGI (reference sequence). The DNA of the CDR3 is TGTGCCAGCAGCCCACTTGACAGGGCCCAACACCCCACTGGGGCCAACGTCCTGACTTTC. Translation: CASSPLDRAQHPTGANVLTF.

This chain connects TRBV2 to TRBJ2-4, with TRBD1 identical over 7 bases. The germline V gene has CDR1 SNHLY and CDR2 FYNNEI. CDR3 length: 13 amino acids. The junction had 6 bases not matched to a gene; V was cut back by 5 bases and J by 8 bases. In DNA, the CDR3 is TGTGCCAGCAGTCTCGACAGGGTGGACATTCAGTACTTC. The encoded protein is CASSLDRVDIQYF. Full variable domain (outside the CDR3, taken from reference TRBV2 and TRBJ2-4): EPEVTQTPSHQVTQMGQEVILRCVPISNHLYFYWYRQILGQKVEFLVSFYNNEISEKSEIFDDQFSVERPDGSNFTLKIRSTKLEDSAMYFCASSLDRVDIQYFGAGTRLSVL.

The V gene is TRBV21-1, the J gene TRBJ2-6; the D call TRBD2 from the table was never checked on the DNA. TRBV21-1 is classified as a pseudogene. The CDR3 contains 10 residues. The CDR3 sequence: CAEVAGGVSF. CDR3 bases: TGTGCAGAGGTTGCGGGGGGCGTTAGTTTC.

V gene TRBV19 combines with J gene TRBJ1-5, with a possible D match to TRBD1 (6 bases). This CDR3 has 16 amino acids. V lost 5 bases and J 2 bases, leaving 16 bases between the germline ends. The germline CDR1 and CDR2 sequences are LNHDA and SQIVND (reference sequence). Written as DNA, the CDR3 is TGTGCCAGTAGTCTAACACAGGGTTCGGGCAATCAGCCCCAGCATTTT. It translates to CASSLTQGSGNQPQHF.

The J gene is TRBJ1-1, the V gene TRBV30; 8 nucleotides agree with TRBD1. CDR1 is GTSNPN and CDR2 is SVGIG in the germline V gene (reference sequence). The CDR3 is made up of 13 amino acids. V dropped 2 bases and J dropped 11; count of bases not matched to a gene: 10. CDR3 amino acids: CAWSPGGAGIAFF. The CDR3 region has the DNA TGTGCCTGGAGTCCAGGGGGCGCGGGGATTGCTTTCTTT.

The V and J genes are TRBV7-8 and TRBJ1-4; unclear D gene. Trimming shortened V by 6 bases and J by 7 bases, and 18 bases separated the two germline ends. The CDR3 sequence is 15 residues long. From germline, CDR1 is SGHVS and CDR2 FQNEAQ. DNA of the CDR3: TGTGCCAGCAGTTCTGCCGGGGATTCGGCTGAAAAACTGTTTTTT. Translating it yields CASSSAGDSAEKLFF.

This clone was observed a handful of times. This sequence joins TRBV7-3 and TRBJ1-1, with 10 nucleotides matching TRBD1. J was trimmed by 6 bases and V by 4 bases; bases with no gene match: 8. Germline V lookup: CDR1 SGHTA, CDR2 FQGTGA. The CDR3 extends over 15 amino acids. The CDR3 region is CASSSQGQGLSEAFF. The CDR3 DNA reads as TGTGCCAGCAGCTCCCAGGGACAGGGGCTGTCTGAAGCTTTCTTT.

Only a few counts were recorded for this clone. J is TRBJ2-1 and V is TRBV7-9; perhaps TRBD2 as D (5 bases). Per the germline V gene, CDR1 is SEHNR and CDR2 is FQNEAQ (reference sequence). Trimming stripped 1 base from V and 13 bases from J, with 11 bases between. The CDR3 has 12 residues. The CDR3 region has the DNA TGTGCCAGCAGCTTAGACGGGCCTAGCCAGTTCTTC. This sequence encodes CASSLDGPSQFF.

The chain is built from TRBV11-3 and TRBJ2-6; 12 nucleotides align to TRBD1. CDR1 is SGHNT, CDR2 YENEEA, per germline. The trim removed 3 bases at V and 3 bases at J, leaving 3 bases unmatched. There are 17 residues in the CDR3. The CDR3 protein is CASSFGTGGVGANVLTF. In nucleotides, the CDR3 is TGTGCCAGCAGCTTTGGGACAGGGGGCGTTGGGGCCAACGTCCTGACTTTC.

The chain carries TRBV2 and TRBJ2-7; 7 nucleotides align to TRBD1. The CDR3 is 13 amino acids. V shed 4 bases, J shed 6 bases, and the junction held 6 bases outside the gene matches. Looked up from germline, CDR1 is SNHLY and CDR2 is FYNNEI. Written as DNA, the CDR3 is TGTGCCAGCAGTGGACAGGGAGCCGGCGAGCAGTACTTC. It is translated as CASSGQGAGEQYF.

The genes are TRBV18 and TRBJ2-3, with TRBD2 identical over 16 bases. The V gene's germline CDR1 is KGHSH and CDR2 LQKENI. This CDR3 spans 20 amino acids. After removal of 3 bases from V and 0 bases from J, the junction contained 9 bases not matched to a gene. The CDR3 DNA reads TGTGCCAGCTCACCTACCGAGGGACTAGCGGGGGGGCTGAGCACAGATACGCAGTATTTT. Its translation: CASSPTEGLAGGLSTDTQYF.